The 7 T cell receptor beta chains listed next were all sequenced from one sample in a study of T cells in localized non-small cell lung cancer. Assay used: immunoSEQ multiplex PCR; TCRdb lists only in-frame clones, some missing. Of over 30,000 clones detected, 80% to 90% appear once; the ten largest clones hold less than 6.5%. Sequences were derived from peripheral blood mononuclear cells, sampled before any cancer treatment. All receptors come from a male donor at least 60 years old with stage II lung adenocarcinoma.

This clone was counted only a few times. The chain recombines TRBV19 with TRBJ2-7; no clear D. This CDR3 is 11 amino acids long. Trimming shortened V by 9 bases and J by 2 bases, and 8 bases separated the two germline ends. Germline V gene sequence: CDR1 LNHDA, CDR2 SQIVND (reference sequence). The DNA for the CDR3 is TGTGCCAGCGGTTGGGCCTACGAGCAGTACTTC. Residues: CASGWAYEQYF.

The CDR3 loop is CASSGDSPGSNQPQHF. The DNA for the CDR3 is TGTGCCAGTAGTGGGGACAGCCCTGGGAGCAATCAGCCCCAGCATTTT. The genes are TRBV19 and TRBJ1-5; 7 bases are a match to TRBD1. Germline CDR1 is LNHDA and CDR2 is SQIVND (reference sequence). This CDR3 is built from 16 residues. The J segment lost 1 base and the V segment lost 5 bases, leaving 8 bases of the junction unmatched.

This chain uses TRBV6-1 with TRBJ1-3, with a possible D match to TRBD1 (6 bases). Trimming pared 6 bases from V and 0 bases from J, leaving 12 bases between. CDR1 is MNHNS and CDR2 is SASEGT in the germline V gene. The CDR3 is 15 residues long. The CDR3 protein is CASSPQGHSGNTIYF. The CDR3 DNA is TGTGCCAGCAGCCCACAGGGTCACTCTGGAAACACCATATATTTT.

The chain has TRBV9 and TRBJ2-1; 8 bases match TRBD1. The J segment lost 3 bases and the V segment lost 0 bases, leaving 2 bases of the junction unmatched. Germline CDR1 is SGDLS and CDR2 is YYNGEE. The CDR3 loop spans 15 amino acids. CDR3 region: CASSVDGQGYNEQFF. In nucleotides, the CDR3 is TGTGCCAGCAGCGTAGATGGACAGGGCTACAATGAGCAGTTCTTC.

The V call is TRBV5-1, the J call TRBJ1-1; 9 bases are shared with TRBD1. This CDR3 is built from 16 residues. The J segment lost 3 bases and the V segment lost 1 base, leaving 7 bases of the junction unmatched. CDR1 is SGHRS and CDR2 is YFSETQ in the germline V gene. The CDR3 DNA reads TGCGCCAGCAGCTTGCGTCCGGACAGGGGTGACACTGAAGCTTTCTTT. Translation: CASSLRPDRGDTEAFF.

V and J are TRBV21-1 and TRBJ2-3; the table's D call, TRBD2, has no DNA check behind it. TRBV21-1 is a documented pseudogene. The CDR3 covers 16 residues. The CDR3, as DNA: TGTGCCAGCAGCAAAGCGACTAGCGGGAGACCGGATACGCAGTATTTT. It encodes CASSKATSGRPDTQYF.

The V call is TRBV2, the J call TRBJ1-2, with TRBD1 as a possible D gene (5 bases). With 4 bases removed from V and 0 bases from J, the gap between germline ends came to 6 bases. CDR1 is SNHLY, CDR2 FYNNEI, per germline. The CDR3 loop spans 13 amino acids. This CDR3 reads CASSGQSNYGYTF. As DNA, the CDR3 is TGTGCCAGCAGTGGACAGTCTAACTATGGCTACACCTTC.